These 20 T cell receptor beta chains share one sample of origin, sequenced in a study of control samples from healthy donors and cancer patients. Produced via immunoSEQ multiplex PCR; TCRdb's table is partial and in-frame only. The table includes fewer than 110,000 clones, about 89% detected once. The material sequenced was PBMCs. These receptors originate from a man aged 55-75 years with lung cancer.

This chain joins TRBV6-4 and TRBJ2-1; TRBD2 matches at 10 bases. This CDR3 is built from 15 residues. J was trimmed by 6 bases and V by 7 bases; bases with no gene match: 9. CDR1 and CDR2 from the germline V gene are MRHNA and SNTAGT. The CDR3 nucleotides read TGTGCCAGCACCTATCAGCGGGGGGGGATCAATGAGCAGTTCTTC. It is translated as CASTYQRGGINEQFF.

V usage is TRBV9 and J usage is TRBJ2-3, with D hard to call. Germline V gene lookup returns CDR1 SGDLS and CDR2 YYNGEE. The CDR3 runs to 14 residues. V lost 0 bases to trimming and J lost 4 bases, with 9 bases between them. The CDR3 DNA reads as TGTGCCAGCAGCGTAGGAGGTTTAGCAGATACGCAGTATTTT. This gives the protein CASSVGGLADTQYF.

The V and J genes are TRBV5-6 and TRBJ1-1; 8 positions agree with TRBD1. Trimming took 1 base from V and 11 from J; bases not matched to a gene: 10. The CDR3 totals 14 residues. Germline CDR1 is SGHDT and CDR2 is YYEEEE. In nucleotides, the CDR3 is TGTGCCAGCAGCTTGAGAAACAGGGGGGATAGGGCTTTCTTT. Translated: CASSLRNRGDRAFF.

This chain connects TRBV12-5 to TRBJ1-5; D is uncertain. Germline V gives CDR1 LGHNT, CDR2 FRNRAP. The CDR3 sequence is 14 residues long. The V gene lost 7 bases and the J gene lost 1 base, with 11 bases spanning the gap. The DNA for the CDR3 is TGTGCTAGTGCCCTAGATGCGAGCAATCAGCCCCAGCATTTT. Protein product: CASALDASNQPQHF.

The V and J genes are TRBV5-4 and TRBJ2-5; TRBD2 matches at 8 bases. The CDR3 length is 15 residues. In germline, CDR1 is SGHNT, CDR2 YYREEE (reference sequence). With V trimmed by 4 bases and J by 1 base, 6 bases remained unmatched. In DNA form, the CDR3 reads TGTGCCAGCAGCCCGGGGGGGGCCGCCCAAGAGACCCAGTACTTC. Its protein product is CASSPGGAAQETQYF.

V is TRBV7-3 and J is TRBJ2-6; 8 nucleotides align to TRBD1. The CDR3 consists of 14 residues. Germline lookup yields CDR1 SGHTA and CDR2 FQGTGA. The V gene end was trimmed by 5 bases and the J gene end by 9 bases; junction bases not matched to a gene: 6. Written as DNA, the CDR3 is TGTGCCAGCAGCATGGACAGGGTGGTCAACGTCCTGACTTTC. Amino acids: CASSMDRVVNVLTF.

This clone was seen a single time. The chain is built from TRBV7-9 and TRBJ1-1, with a weak D call TRBD1 (6 bases). The CDR3 loop spans 14 amino acids. Germline V gene data show CDR1 as SEHNR and CDR2 as FQNEAQ (reference sequence). Between the trimmed V and J ends, which lost 7 bases and 4 bases, there was a span of 16 bases. The CDR3 nucleotides read TGTGCCAGCACCCGGGAGGGGGTAGGCACTGAAGCTTTCTTT. This sequence encodes CASTREGVGTEAFF.

J is TRBJ1-1 and V is TRBV5-1; D is unresolved. This CDR3 comprises 15 residues. V shed 0 bases and J shed 4 bases, with 13 bases lying between them. The germline gives CDR1 SGHRS, CDR2 YFSETQ. CDR3 DNA: TGCGCCAGCAGCTTGGGTCTGGGGTCGGGCACTGAAGCTTTCTTT. It yields the protein CASSLGLGSGTEAFF.

This clone was observed a handful of times. The rearrangement uses TRBV30 and TRBJ1-5; TRBD1 aligns across 8 bases. The junction had 4 bases not matched to a gene; V was cut back by 2 bases and J by 1 base. This CDR3 region has 15 residues. The germline CDR1 and CDR2 sequences are GTSNPN and SVGIG (reference sequence). CDR3: CAWSSQGGSNQPQHF. CDR3 DNA sequence: TGTGCCTGGAGTTCACAGGGGGGCAGCAATCAGCCCCAGCATTTT. The full variable domain, completed using reference TRBV30 and TRBJ1-5, is SQTIHQWPATLVQPVGSPLSLECTVEGTSNPNLYWYRQAAGRGLQLLFYSVGIGQISSEVPQNLSASRPQDRQFILSSKKLLLSDSGFYLCAWSSQGGSNQPQHFGDGTRLSIL.

The gene calls are TRBV12-5 and TRBJ1-5, with unresolved D. Germline V gene data show CDR1 as LGHNT and CDR2 as FRNRAP. The CDR3 is 14 amino acids. V lost 0 bases and J 9 bases, leaving 12 bases between the germline ends. The CDR3 region is CASGLVQLRRPQHF. DNA for the CDR3: TGTGCTAGTGGTTTGGTACAGCTCCGTCGGCCCCAGCATTTT.

The V gene is TRBV5-8, the J gene TRBJ1-1; D remains ambiguous. CDR1 SGHTS and CDR2 YDEGEE come from the germline V gene. This CDR3 spans 13 amino acids. Trimming removed 0 bases at V and 7 bases at J, with 10 bases between. The CDR3 nucleotides are TGTGCCAGCAGCTTGGTGGGCAGGAGTGAAGCTTTCTTT. Its protein is CASSLVGRSEAFF.

The CDR3 here is CSVVTGKALHF. CDR3 bases: TGCAGCGTCGTGACAGGGAAAGCCCTCCACTTT. The chain is built from TRBV29-1 and TRBJ1-6; 7 positions agree with TRBD1. Germline CDR1 reads SQVTM; CDR2 reads ANQGSEA. This CDR3 is built from 11 residues. Germline trimming cut 6 bases from V and 14 bases from J; bases unmatched to any gene: 7.

This clone was picked up a small number of times. The chain couples TRBV12-5 to TRBJ1-4; D possibly corresponds to TRBD1 (5 bases). Looked up from germline, CDR1 is LGHNT and CDR2 is FRNRAP. The CDR3 runs 18 residues. V gave up 0 bases and J gave up 7 bases, with 21 bases separating them. The CDR3 protein is CASGLVRDGAVTGEKLFF. CDR3 DNA: TGTGCTAGTGGTTTGGTAAGGGATGGGGCAGTCACGGGTGAAAAACTGTTTTTT.

This chain uses TRBV7-4 with TRBJ1-3; D unresolved. V lost 4 bases and J 3 bases, leaving 7 bases between the germline ends. This CDR3 comprises 13 residues. Germline V gene lookup returns CDR1 SGHVT and CDR2 SQSDAQ. The DNA of the CDR3 is TGTGCCAGCAGCTCCCAAGATGGAAACACCATATATTTT. This codes for CASSSQDGNTIYF.

This sequence joins TRBV6-2 or TRBV6-3 and TRBJ2-5; D is ambiguous. V dropped 5 bases and J dropped 9 bases, with 19 bases sitting between them. The CDR3 extends over 14 amino acids. Germline V gene sequence: CDR1 MNHEY, CDR2 SVGEGT. This CDR3 reads CASSAPIVRLAQYF. CDR3 bases: TGTGCCAGCAGTGCCCCAATTGTCCGGTTGGCCCAGTACTTC.

On this clone itself: The same CDR3 arises from other DNA sequences in this sample as well. This chain joins TRBV3-1 (or the pseudogene TRBV3-2) and TRBJ1-5; tentatively, D is TRBD1 (5 bases). The CDR3 totals 14 residues. V lost 0 bases, J lost 6 bases, and 9 bases lay in between. Germline V gives CDR1 LGHDT, CDR2 YNNKEL (reference sequence). CDR3 protein: CASSQEGVGQPQHF. For the CDR3, the DNA is TGTGCCAGCAGCCAAGAAGGGGTGGGTCAGCCCCAGCATTTT.

V and J are TRBV5-8 and TRBJ1-4; the D is unclear. This CDR3 has 13 residues. Between the trimmed V and J ends, which lost 5 bases and 4 bases, there was a span of 9 bases. Per the germline V gene, CDR1 is SGHTS and CDR2 is YDEGEE. In DNA form, the CDR3 reads TGTGCCAGCAGTAGGGCCCTTAATGAAAAACTGTTTTTT. It yields the protein CASSRALNEKLFF.

V usage is TRBV11-3 and J usage is TRBJ1-1; D possibly corresponds to TRBD1 (5 bases). The CDR3 covers 14 residues. V was pared by 4 bases and J by 1 base, with 10 bases between. Germline V CDR1 and CDR2: SGHNT, YENEEA. Here the CDR3 reads CASSSGHGNTEAFF. The CDR3 DNA is TGTGCCAGCAGCTCCGGACATGGGAACACTGAAGCTTTCTTT.

The V and J genes are TRBV18 and TRBJ2-1; D remains ambiguous. The V end was cut by 3 bases, the J end by 0 bases, with 12 bases between. The CDR3 length is 16 residues. Looked up from germline, CDR1 is KGHSH and CDR2 is LQKENI. CDR3 residues: CASSPLSIISYNEQFF. For the CDR3, the DNA is TGTGCCAGCTCACCCTTGTCTATAATCTCCTACAATGAGCAGTTCTTC.

The chain has TRBV3-1 (or the pseudogene TRBV3-2) and TRBJ2-2; D is unresolved. The V and J ends lost 7 bases and 3 bases respectively, with 9 bases between them. Germline V gives CDR1 LGHDT, CDR2 YNNKEL (reference sequence). The length of the CDR3 is 13 residues. The CDR3 loop is CASTYGDTGELFF. CDR3 coding DNA: TGTGCCAGCACCTATGGGGACACCGGGGAGCTGTTTTTT.